This TCR beta chain originates from a study of CD8+ T cells in alopecia areata. Study outcomes and limitations: Clonality in lesional scalp, especially alopecia totalis/universalis, exceeded that of normal scalp.

It was cDNA, reverse transcribed from extracted RNA, that served as the sequencing template. This table comes from immunoSEQ multiplex PCR, and its TCRdb copy is limited to in-frame clones, with some not included. The data list over 250,000 clones, none observed once; less than 1.5% falls to the top ten. V shed 3 bases and J 4 bases; nucleotides not matched to a gene: 6. This CDR3 contains 15 residues. Germline CDR1 and CDR2: GKSSPN and SITVG. CD4, CD8alpha, NKG2D, NKG2ACE and other markers were used to sort pooled cutaneous lymph node cells. As to this clone: Its antigen is as yet unknown. The listed genes are named as in mouse. The read gets to within 4 residues of the CDR3 end, and the germline J gene fills in the rest.

This rearrangement joins TRBV31 to TRBJ2-2, with 9 nucleotides matching TRBD1. The sequence derives from a C3H/HeJ mouse with alopecia areata. Mice of this strain are of MHC haplotype H2-k. Material for sequencing was CD4+ T cells sorted from a lymph node. Incomplete CDR3 DNA: TGTGCCTGGAGCCGGGACAGGGAAGGCACCGGG. This translates into CAWSRDREGTG. In full, the CDR3 is CAWSRDREGTGQLYF.